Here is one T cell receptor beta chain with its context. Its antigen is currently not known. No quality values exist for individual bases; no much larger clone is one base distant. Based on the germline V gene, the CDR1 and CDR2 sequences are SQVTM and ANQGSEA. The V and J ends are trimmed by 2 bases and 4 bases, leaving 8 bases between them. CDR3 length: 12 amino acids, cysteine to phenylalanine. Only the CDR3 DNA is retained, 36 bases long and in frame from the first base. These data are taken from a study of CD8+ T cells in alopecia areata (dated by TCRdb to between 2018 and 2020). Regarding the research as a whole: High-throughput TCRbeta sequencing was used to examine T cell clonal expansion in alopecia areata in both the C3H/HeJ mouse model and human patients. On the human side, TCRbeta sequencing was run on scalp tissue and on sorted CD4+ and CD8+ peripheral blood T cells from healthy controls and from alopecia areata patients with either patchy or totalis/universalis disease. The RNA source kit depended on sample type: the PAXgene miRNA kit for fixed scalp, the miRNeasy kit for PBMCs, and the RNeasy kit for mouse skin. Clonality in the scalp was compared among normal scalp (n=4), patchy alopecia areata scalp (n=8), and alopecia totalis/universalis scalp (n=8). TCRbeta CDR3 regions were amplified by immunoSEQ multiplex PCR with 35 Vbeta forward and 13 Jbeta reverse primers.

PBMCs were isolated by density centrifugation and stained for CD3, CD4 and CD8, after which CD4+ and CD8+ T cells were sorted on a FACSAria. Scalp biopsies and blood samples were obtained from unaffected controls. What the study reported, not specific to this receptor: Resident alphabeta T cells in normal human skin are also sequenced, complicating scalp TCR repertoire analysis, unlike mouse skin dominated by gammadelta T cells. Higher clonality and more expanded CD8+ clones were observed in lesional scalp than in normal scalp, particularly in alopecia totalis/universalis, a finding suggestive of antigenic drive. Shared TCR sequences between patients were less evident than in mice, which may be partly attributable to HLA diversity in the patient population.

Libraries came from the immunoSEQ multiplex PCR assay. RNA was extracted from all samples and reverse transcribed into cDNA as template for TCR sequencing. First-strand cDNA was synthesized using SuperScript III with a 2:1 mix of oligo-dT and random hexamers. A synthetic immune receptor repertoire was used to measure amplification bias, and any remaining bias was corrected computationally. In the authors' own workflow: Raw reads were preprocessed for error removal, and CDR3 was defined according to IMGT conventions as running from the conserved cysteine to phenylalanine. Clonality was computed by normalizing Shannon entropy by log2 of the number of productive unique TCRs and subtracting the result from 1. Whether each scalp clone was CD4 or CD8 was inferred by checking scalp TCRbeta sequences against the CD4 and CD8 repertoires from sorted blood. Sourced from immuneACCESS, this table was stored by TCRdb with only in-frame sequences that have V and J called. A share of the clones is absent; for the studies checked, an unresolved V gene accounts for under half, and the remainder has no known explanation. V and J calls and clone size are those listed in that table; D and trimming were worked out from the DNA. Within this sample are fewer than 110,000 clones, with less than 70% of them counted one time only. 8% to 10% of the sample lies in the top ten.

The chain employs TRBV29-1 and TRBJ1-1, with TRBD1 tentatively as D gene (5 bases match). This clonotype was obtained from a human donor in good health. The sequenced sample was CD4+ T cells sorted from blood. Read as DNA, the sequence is TGCAGCGTTGAAAGGGGAATCACTGAAGCTTTCTTT. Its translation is CSVERGITEAFF.